Below are 27 T cell receptor beta chains sequenced from a single sample in a study of spatial heterogeneity in lung cancer. Regarding the study as a whole: Counts of expanded intratumoral alpha and beta TCRs tracked tumor mutation counts.

These receptors' antigens are unknown. Stated time point: sample taken at primary tumor resection. TCRdb redid the calling of the 5' RACE reads with MiXCR, one entry per CDR3 protein. Among about 2,600 distinct CDR3 sequences listed, approximately 8% were seen once. The sequenced sample was lung tumor tissue, obtained at surgery. The receptors were sampled from a male donor with early-stage non-small cell lung cancer.

Relative to its sample, this clonotype is medium-sized. This chain uses TRBV5-1 with TRBJ2-7; D is perhaps TRBD1 (6 bases). Trimming removed 0 bases at V and 0 bases at J, with 10 bases between. Germline V lookup: CDR1 SGHRS, CDR2 YFSETQ. The CDR3 is 15 residues long. The CDR3: CASSLEQGPSYEQYF. The CDR3 DNA is TGCGCCAGCAGCTTGGAACAGGGTCCCTCCTACGAGCAGTACTTC.

A note on this clonotype: Compared with germline, one end of the junction differs, possibly owing to a read error. V is TRBV28 and J is TRBJ2-3, with D possibly matching TRBD1 (6 bases). Germline V lookup: CDR1 MDHEN, CDR2 SYDVKM. This CDR3 is built from 14 residues. CDR3 amino acids: CACSGQTWGDTQYF. The CDR3, as DNA: TGTGCCTGCAGTGGACAGACCTGGGGAGATACGCAGTATTTT.

This clonotype is medium-sized. This sequence joins TRBV11-2 and TRBJ1-2; maybe TRBD1 (5 bases). Trimming removed 3 bases at V and 4 bases at J, with 21 bases between. CDR1 and CDR2 from the germline V gene are SGHAT and FQNNGV. This CDR3 has 17 amino acids. This CDR3 reads CASSFGRFRDRSYGYTF. CDR3 DNA: TGTGCCAGCAGCTTTGGACGCTTCAGGGACCGAAGCTATGGCTACACCTTC.

The chain carries TRBV28 and TRBJ2-7; possibly TRBD2 for D (6 bases). This CDR3 is 14 amino acids long. The germline gives CDR1 MDHEN, CDR2 SYDVKM. Trimming took 7 bases from V and 4 from J, leaving 17 bases between them. The CDR3 loop reads CASKSSGGTYEQYF. The CDR3 DNA sequence: TGTGCCAGCAAGAGTAGCGGAGGAACTTACGAGCAGTACTTC.

This clonotype was seen many times. V gene TRBV28 combines with J gene TRBJ2-7, with 9 bases identical to TRBD1. V shed 9 bases, J shed 7 bases, and the junction held 13 bases outside the gene matches. The germline CDR1 and CDR2 sequences are MDHEN and SYDVKM. The CDR3 contains 14 residues. CDR3 amino acids: CASLTGQGLGEQYF. The CDR3 DNA reads as TGTGCCAGTTTGACGGGACAGGGCCTGGGTGAGCAGTACTTC.

This clonotype was counted once. This may be a read error, as it is one base from a much larger clone. The V gene is TRBV12-3 or TRBV12-4, the J gene TRBJ2-1; 9 bases align to TRBD1. Losses at the gene ends were 10 bases for V and 4 bases for J; bases not matched to a gene: 11. The CDR3 totals 15 residues. The CDR3 protein is CANTPGQGGYNEQFF. The CDR3 DNA sequence: TGTGCCAACACCCCGGGACAGGGTGGATACAATGAGCAGTTCTTC.

By frequency in the sample, this clonotype is medium-sized (0.01 to 0.1%). The chain's CDR3 is CSASPRGRLGEAFF. CDR3 coding DNA: TGCAGTGCTAGCCCACGGGGACGATTGGGGGAAGCTTTCTTT. The chain is built from TRBV20-1 and TRBJ1-1; a possible D gene is TRBD1 (5 bases). The CDR3 covers 14 residues. Per the germline V gene, CDR1 is DFQATT and CDR2 is SNEGSKA (reference sequence). V lost 3 bases to trimming and J lost 8 bases, with 19 bases between them.

The J gene is TRBJ2-5, the V gene TRBV29-1, with D hard to call. The germline V gene has CDR1 SQVTM and CDR2 ANQGSEA. The CDR3 totals 13 residues. V was pared by 7 bases and J by 0 bases, with 12 bases between. The CDR3 is CSALAEYQETQYF. CDR3 nucleotide sequence: TGCAGCGCCCTGGCGGAGTACCAAGAGACCCAGTACTTC. Based on the CDR3 plus reference TRBV29-1 and TRBJ2-5, the full variable domain is SAVISQKPSRDICQRGTSLTIQCQVDSQVTMMFWYRQQPGQSLTLIATANQGSEATYESGFVIDKFPISRPNLTFSTLTVSNMSPEDSSIYLCSALAEYQETQYFGPGTRLLVL.

The gene calls are TRBV3-1 and TRBJ2-7; 7 nucleotides line up with TRBD2. Germline CDR1 and CDR2: LGHDT and YNNKEL (reference sequence). After removal of 1 base from V and 3 bases from J, the junction contained 6 bases not matched to a gene. CDR3 size: 15 residues. CDR3 coding DNA: TGTGCCAGCAGCCAAGGGCCCGGGACTAACTACGAGCAGTACTTC. Its translation is CASSQGPGTNYEQYF.

Relative to its sample, this clonotype is medium-sized (0.01 to 0.1%). The chain uses TRBV5-1 and TRBJ1-1; no clear D. The V end lost 5 bases, the J end lost 5 bases, and 22 bases lay between the germline ends. CDR3 length: 16 residues. Germline V lookup: CDR1 SGHRS, CDR2 YFSETQ. CDR3 DNA: TGCGCCAGCAGTTCTACCCCGGTCGGTGATTCTACTGAAGCTTTCTTT. This gives the protein CASSSTPVGDSTEAFF.

This chain links TRBV28 with TRBJ2-3, with a weak D call TRBD1 (6 bases). The CDR3 covers 14 residues. Germline values: CDR1 MDHEN, CDR2 SYDVKM. V lost 5 bases, J lost 5 bases, and 14 bases lay in between. CDR3 loop: CASSGQTWGDTQYF. The DNA for the CDR3 is TGTGCCAGCAGTGGACAGACCTGGGGAGATACGCAGTATTTT.

By share, this clonotype counts as large (0.1 to 1%). The chain employs TRBV7-2 and TRBJ1-5; 9 bases agree with TRBD1. Germline V gene lookup returns CDR1 SGHTA and CDR2 FQGNSA. V shed 3 bases, J shed 5 bases, and the junction held 5 bases outside the gene matches. The CDR3 contains 15 residues. CDR3 nucleotide sequence: TGTGCCAGCAGCTTTGCTAGACAGGGGGATCAGCCCCAGCATTTT. Its translation: CASSFARQGDQPQHF.

By share, this clonotype ranks as medium-sized. The CDR3 bases are TGTGCCACCCAGGACCCCCCAGCAGATACGCAGTATTTT. This encodes CATQDPPADTQYF. The J gene is TRBJ2-3, the V gene TRBV7-2; the D is unclear. The germline V gene has CDR1 SGHTA and CDR2 FQGNSA. V was cut by 10 bases and J by 4 bases, with 15 bases left in between. The CDR3 length is 13 residues. The entire variable domain, with the rest obtained from reference TRBV7-2 and TRBJ2-3, is as follows: GAGVSQSPSNKVTEKGKDVELRCDPISGHTALYWYRQSLGQGLEFLIYFQGNSAPDKSGLPSDRFSAERTGGSVSTLTIQRTQQEDSAVYLCATQDPPADTQYFGPGTRLTVL.

The rearrangement links TRBV5-1 to TRBJ2-3; TRBD2 agrees at 7 bases. This CDR3 is 16 amino acids long. J was trimmed by 4 bases and V by 4 bases; bases with no gene match: 12. The germline CDR1 and CDR2 sequences are SGHRS and YFSETQ. The CDR3 DNA is TGCGCCAGCAGCAAGAGCGCGGGAGCGGCGGCAGATACGCAGTATTTT. It codes for CASSKSAGAAADTQYF.

This clonotype is medium-sized. This chain links TRBV10-3 with TRBJ2-7, with 9 bases fitting TRBD1. The CDR3 has 16 amino acids. Germline trimming cut 0 bases from V and 3 bases from J; bases unmatched to any gene: 6. Germline lookup yields CDR1 ENHRY and CDR2 SYGVKD. The CDR3 bases are TGTGCCATCAGTGAGTCCGAGGGACAGGGTTACTACGAGCAGTACTTC. The encoded protein is CAISESEGQGYYEQYF.

This clonotype is medium-sized (0.01 to 0.1%) within its sample. This sequence joins TRBV4-1 and TRBJ2-5; unclear D gene. The CDR3 loop spans 15 amino acids. Trimming took off 1 base at V and 0 bases at J, with 9 bases between the two ends. Germline V gene lookup returns CDR1 MGHRA and CDR2 YSYEKL. CDR3 sequence: CASSQGLGHQETQYF. The CDR3, as DNA: TGCGCCAGCAGCCAAGGTCTAGGCCACCAAGAGACCCAGTACTTC.

This clonotype rates as medium-sized. The J gene is TRBJ1-1, the V gene TRBV12-3 or TRBV12-4, with TRBD1 as a possible D gene (6 bases). The germline V and J ends were trimmed by 7 bases and 2 bases, with 14 bases remaining between them. CDR3 length equals 14 residues. This CDR3 is CASTSGGFNTEAFF. CDR3 nucleotides: TGTGCCAGCACCTCGGGGGGCTTTAACACTGAAGCTTTCTTT.

Sample share makes this clonotype medium-sized. The chain couples TRBV6-1 to TRBJ1-5, with no clear D. Deletions cut 3 bases from V and 2 bases from J, with 2 bases between. The germline V gene encodes CDR1 MNHNS and CDR2 SASEGT. The CDR3 runs to 12 residues. CDR3 residues: CASSEGNQPQHF. DNA for the CDR3: TGTGCCAGCAGTGAGGGCAATCAGCCCCAGCATTTT.

J is TRBJ1-1 and V is TRBV6-1; TRBD1 is a possible D gene (6 bases). V lost 4 bases to trimming and J lost 4 bases, with 16 bases between them. The CDR3 runs to 15 residues. Germline CDR1 reads MNHNS; CDR2 reads SASEGT. The CDR3 DNA follows: TGTGCCAGCAGTGCCCAGGGGACCGGTCGCACTGAAGCTTTCTTT. Translating gives CASSAQGTGRTEAFF.

This clonotype counts as large. The genes are TRBV28 and TRBJ2-7, with 9 positions matching TRBD1. Germline V lookup: CDR1 MDHEN, CDR2 SYDVKM. The CDR3 consists of 15 residues. Trimming took 5 bases from V and 4 from J; bases not matched to a gene: 9. This CDR3 reads CASSASGTGRYEQYF. The CDR3 DNA sequence: TGTGCCAGCAGTGCCTCCGGGACAGGGCGGTACGAGCAGTACTTC. The variable domain in full, with the rest retrieved from reference TRBV28 and TRBJ2-7, is DVKVTQSSRYLVKRTGEKVFLECVQDMDHENMFWYRQDPGLGLRLIYFSYDVKMKEKGDIPEGYSVSREKKERFSLILESASTNQTSMYLCASSASGTGRYEQYFGPGTRLTVT.

The chain uses TRBV9 and TRBJ2-3; 7 nucleotides align to TRBD2. J gave up 2 bases and V 0 bases, and 0 bases lay outside the gene matches. Germline CDR1 SGDLS, CDR2 YYNGEE. The CDR3 runs 14 residues. Here the CDR3 DNA reads TGTGCCAGCAGCGTAGAGCGGGACACAGATACGCAGTATTTT. This translates into CASSVERDTDTQYF.

By frequency in the sample, this clonotype is medium-sized. The chain employs TRBV12-3 or TRBV12-4 and TRBJ2-5; the match to TRBD2 covers 7 bases. This CDR3 spans 13 amino acids. V was clipped by 8 bases and J by 5 bases; unmatched bases: 8. CDR3: CASSVGGGETQYF. CDR3 DNA sequence: TGTGCCAGCTCCGTGGGCGGGGGTGAGACCCAGTACTTC.

In its sample, this clonotype was seen a few times. The chain joins TRBV7-8 to TRBJ2-1; D gene uncertain. The CDR3 contains 16 residues. Germline V CDR1 and CDR2: SGHVS, FQNEAQ. The V end lost 5 bases, the J end lost 3 bases, and 17 bases lay between the germline ends. For the CDR3, the DNA is TGTGCCAGCAGCCCGAAAGGTACTGGAGTCTACAATGAGCAGTTCTTC. Translated: CASSPKGTGVYNEQFF.

This clonotype counts as medium-sized (0.01 to 0.1%). This chain links TRBV11-2 with TRBJ2-5; TRBD2 agrees at 12 bases. The germline V gene has CDR1 SGHAT and CDR2 FQNNGV. Losses at the gene ends were 5 bases for V and 4 bases for J; bases not matched to a gene: 8. CDR3 length: 16 amino acids. DNA for the CDR3: TGTGCCAGCAGCCAGAGACTAGCGGGGGTACTAGAGACCCAGTACTTC. Its translation: CASSQRLAGVLETQYF.

This clonotype is large within its sample. CDR3 bases: TGTGCCAGCAGCGTGGACCTGGAGAACATTCAGTACTTC. Residues: CASSVDLENIQYF. V is TRBV5-6 and J is TRBJ2-4; D not certain. Germline V gene data show CDR1 as SGHDT and CDR2 as YYEEEE. The V end lost 4 bases, the J end lost 7 bases, and 12 bases lay between the germline ends. The CDR3 sequence is 13 residues long. Together with reference TRBV5-6 and TRBJ2-4, the CDR3 gives the full variable domain: DAGVTQSPTHLIKTRGQQVTLRCSPKSGHDTVSWYQQALGQGPQFIFQYYEEEERQRGNFPDRFSGHQFPNYSSELNVNALLLGDSALYLCASSVDLENIQYFGAGTRLSVL.

This clonotype was seen many times. The chain uses TRBV10-3 and TRBJ2-5, with 13 bases matching TRBD2. There are 19 residues in the CDR3. Per the germline V gene, CDR1 is ENHRY and CDR2 is SYGVKD. V shed 0 bases and J 2 bases; nucleotides not matched to a gene: 9. CDR3 sequence reads: CAISESAGLAGESQETQYF. The CDR3 bases are TGTGCCATCAGTGAGTCGGCCGGACTAGCGGGAGAGTCGCAAGAGACCCAGTACTTC.

This clonotype ranks as medium-sized. This sequence joins TRBV15 and TRBJ1-5; unclear D gene. The CDR3 spans 13 residues. V was pared by 1 base and J by 6 bases, with 7 bases between. The germline CDR1 and CDR2 sequences are LNHNV and YYDKDF (reference sequence). This CDR3 reads CATSRGRSQPQHF. The CDR3 coding sequence is TGTGCCACCAGCAGAGGACGAAGTCAGCCCCAGCATTTT.